Each of the 14 T cell receptor beta chains below was sequenced from the same sample in a study of T cells in Graves' hyperthyroidism and ophthalmopathy. Amplified TCR beta CDR3 regions derived from RNA transcripts. In the first-round RT-PCR of the TCR CDR3, the HTBI primer set was used. TCRdb called the multiplex PCR reads again in MiXCR, with one record for every CDR3 protein. The repertoire holds about 300,000 distinct CDR3 sequences, with 15% to 20% as singletons. Sequences were obtained from blood. The source of these receptors is a man between 50 and 59 years old with Graves' ophthalmopathy.

The V and J genes are TRBV6-5 and TRBJ2-7, with 7 bases matching TRBD2. The CDR3 is 14 amino acids. Losses at the gene ends were 9 bases for V and 5 bases for J; bases not matched to a gene: 13. From germline, CDR1 is MNHEY and CDR2 SVGAGI. CDR3 DNA sequence: TGTGCCAGTGCACCGAGGGAGGGCCTAAACGAGCAGTACTTC. As protein: CASAPREGLNEQYF.

In regard to this clonotype: A read error may produce the germline difference seen at one junction end. The rearrangement joins TRBV19 to TRBJ1-1; no reliable D call. CDR1 is LNHDA and CDR2 is SQIVND in the germline V gene (reference sequence). This CDR3 comprises 14 residues. The CDR3 loop reads CASTTLLGNTEALF. CDR3 in DNA: TGTGCCAGTACCACCCTTTTGGGGAACACTGAAGCTCTCTTT.

This chain links TRBV2 with TRBJ2-1, with D unclear. Germline V gene data show CDR1 as SNHLY and CDR2 as FYNNEI. The CDR3 length is 11 residues. Trimming removed 3 bases from V and 8 bases from J, with 5 bases in between. CDR3 in amino acids: CASSEVDEQFF. DNA for the CDR3: TGTGCCAGCAGTGAGGTGGATGAGCAGTTCTTC.

This clonotype was counted at least ten times. The J gene is TRBJ2-3, the V gene TRBV5-1; D unclear. V lost 0 bases and J 8 bases, leaving 13 bases between the germline ends. The CDR3 has 14 residues. Germline-derived CDR1 and CDR2 are SGHRS and YFSETQ. CDR3: CASSLERPPGTQYF. CDR3 sequence (DNA): TGCGCCAGCAGCTTGGAGCGCCCTCCGGGTACGCAGTATTTT. The whole variable domain, filled in from reference TRBV5-1 and TRBJ2-3, reads KAGVTQTPRYLIKTRGQQVTLSCSPISGHRSVSWYQQTPGQGLQFLFEYFSETQRNKGNFPGRFSGRQFSNSRSEMNVSTLELGDSALYLCASSLERPPGTQYFGPGTRLTVL.

The sample holds a few counts of this clonotype. The rearrangement joins TRBV11-3 to TRBJ2-2; D perhaps matches TRBD2 (6 bases). CDR1 SGHNT and CDR2 YENEEA come from the germline V gene. The CDR3 runs to 15 residues. V dropped 5 bases and J dropped 4 bases, with 14 bases sitting between them. The CDR3, as DNA: TGTGCCAGCAGCCTGGGGGAGGTTAGCACCGGGGAGCTGTTTTTT. Translated, it gives CASSLGEVSTGELFF.

This clonotype has only a few counts. The chain carries TRBV20-1 and TRBJ1-2, with 8 bases identical to TRBD1. The CDR3 has 12 amino acids. V lost 6 bases and J lost 4; bases outside the gene matches: 4. The germline gives CDR1 DFQATT, CDR2 SNEGSKA (reference sequence). Written as DNA, the CDR3 is TGCAGTGCCTGGGACAGGACCTATGGCTACACCTTC. Its translation: CSAWDRTYGYTF.

Only a few counts were recorded for this clonotype. The chain carries TRBV6-1 and TRBJ2-7; TRBD1 matches at 7 bases. V lost 5 bases and J lost 2; bases outside the gene matches: 9. The CDR3 sequence is 15 residues long. Germline V gene lookup returns CDR1 MNHNS and CDR2 SASEGT. Here the CDR3 reads CASSWRQGVAYEQYF. The CDR3, as DNA: TGTGCCAGCAGTTGGAGACAGGGTGTTGCCTACGAGCAGTACTTC.

This clonotype was observed a few times. The chain uses TRBV30 and TRBJ2-7; D unclear. The V and J ends lost 5 bases and 7 bases respectively, with 21 bases between them. The germline gives CDR1 GTSNPN, CDR2 SVGIG (reference sequence). This CDR3 spans 14 amino acids. CDR3 DNA sequence: TGTGCCTGGTCCTGGGGTCCCTCGCTGGGTGAGCAGTACTTC. It encodes CAWSWGPSLGEQYF.

This clonotype was found many times. This chain links TRBV11-2 with TRBJ2-7; D is unresolved. CDR1 SGHAT and CDR2 FQNNGV come from the germline V gene. V was clipped by 4 bases and J by 3 bases, with 13 bases between them. The length of the CDR3 is 14 residues. CDR3 nucleotide sequence: TGTGCCAGCAGCTCCCTTGGGGTCAACTACGAGCAGTACTTC. This translates into CASSSLGVNYEQYF.

This chain joins TRBV7-2 and TRBJ1-3; 12 bases align to TRBD1. Looked up from germline, CDR1 is SGHTA and CDR2 is FQGNSA. V was clipped by 9 bases and J by 4 bases; unmatched bases: 4. The CDR3 is 14 amino acids. In nucleotides, the CDR3 is TGTGCCAGTGGGACAGGGGGCACCGGAAACACCATATATTTT. Amino acids: CASGTGGTGNTIYF.

This clonotype turned up a few times. At one of its ends the junction is not consistent with the germline gene, which may arise from a read error. J is TRBJ2-3 and V is TRBV11-2; 8 positions agree with TRBD2. The CDR3 is 15 amino acids. Germline V gene lookup returns CDR1 SGHAT and CDR2 FQNNGV. The CDR3 nucleotides read TGTGCCAGCAGATCTGTGAGCGGGAGTGGAGATGCGCAGTATTTT. This codes for CASRSVSGSGDAQYF. The full variable domain, rest sourced from reference TRBV11-2 and TRBJ2-3, is EAGVAQSPRYKIIEKRQSVAFWCNPISGHATLYWYQQILGQGPKLLIQFQNNGVVDDSQLPKDRFSAERLKGVDSTLKIQPAKLEDSAVYLCASRSVSGSGDAQYFGPGTRLTVL.

Many counts were recorded for this clonotype. V usage is TRBV7-2 and J usage is TRBJ2-3; 8 bases fit TRBD2. The V gene end was trimmed by 3 bases and the J gene end by 5 bases; junction bases not matched to a gene: 4. Germline CDR1 reads SGHTA; CDR2 reads FQGNSA. The CDR3 is 14 residues long. The CDR3 DNA is TGTGCCAGCAGCTTCCTAGCGGGCCTAGATACGCAGTATTTT. It yields the protein CASSFLAGLDTQYF.

Ten or more counts support this clonotype. The chain links TRBV20-1 to TRBJ2-7, with 8 positions matching TRBD1. Germline values: CDR1 DFQATT, CDR2 SNEGSKA (reference sequence). Germline trimming cut 5 bases from V and 2 bases from J; bases unmatched to any gene: 11. The CDR3 contains 15 residues. The CDR3 DNA sequence: TGCAGTGCTTTTCCCCGGACAGGGAATCCCTACGAGCAGTACTTC. Amino acid sequence: CSAFPRTGNPYEQYF.

This clonotype was observed at least ten times. This sequence joins TRBV18 and TRBJ2-5; D is perhaps TRBD1 or TRBD2 (5 bases each). Germline V gives CDR1 KGHSH, CDR2 LQKENI. Trimming cost V 1 base and J 5 bases, with 11 bases left between them. This CDR3 is 14 amino acids long. The CDR3: CASSPLRGDETQYF. Written as DNA, the CDR3 is TGTGCCAGCTCACCACTGAGGGGTGATGAGACCCAGTACTTC.